A single sample is the source of the 5 T cell receptor beta chains below, sequenced in a study of graft-versus-host responses after intestinal transplantation. The antigens for these receptors are not known. Some clones are missing from TCRdb's copy, which holds only in-frame ones; the method was immunoSEQ multiplex PCR. The sample records 90,000 to 120,000 clones, roughly 90% being singletons. The material was unstimulated CD4+ T cells sorted from spleen or lymph node cells, obtained before transplant. These receptors were taken from a human donor who was the organ donor for an intestinal transplant.

The chain carries TRBV27 and TRBJ1-1; 9 positions match TRBD1. Losses at the gene ends were 3 bases for V and 5 bases for J; bases not matched to a gene: 10. The germline V gene has CDR1 MNHEY and CDR2 SMNVEV (reference sequence). CDR3 length: 16 amino acids. The CDR3, as DNA: TGTGCCAGCAGTTTCTCCCGGACAGGGGTAGAAACTGAAGCTTTCTTT. Its translation: CASSFSRTGVETEAFF.

CDR3 nucleotides: TGCGCCAGCCGACAGGGTTTTATGCAAGAGACCCAGTACTTC. Amino acids: CASRQGFMQETQYF. The V call is TRBV5-1, the J call TRBJ2-5; TRBD1 matches 7 bases. Germline V gives CDR1 SGHRS, CDR2 YFSETQ. V gave up 7 bases and J gave up 2 bases; unmatched junction bases: 8. The CDR3 consists of 14 residues.

This clone was recorded once. V and J are TRBV6-5 and TRBJ2-5, with 9 positions matching TRBD1. This CDR3 comprises 14 residues. In germline, CDR1 is MNHEY, CDR2 SVGAGI. J gave up 5 bases and V 0 bases, and 1 base lay outside the gene matches. The CDR3 DNA is TGTGCCAGCAGTTACTCCGGGACAGGGGAGACCCAGTACTTC. It yields the protein CASSYSGTGETQYF.

The V and J genes are TRBV5-1 and TRBJ1-2; 7 nucleotides align to TRBD1. Germline CDR1 reads SGHRS; CDR2 reads YFSETQ. The CDR3 spans 14 residues. V lost 4 bases to trimming and J lost 2 bases; unmatched junction nucleotides: 5. The CDR3 nucleotides read TGCGCCAGCAGCCAACAGGGGTACAACTATGGCTACACCTTC. The encoded protein is CASSQQGYNYGYTF.

This chain links TRBV12-5 with TRBJ1-1, with TRBD1 identical over 10 bases. The CDR3 totals 14 residues. CDR1 LGHNT and CDR2 FRNRAP come from the germline V gene. V dropped 5 bases and J dropped 5; count of bases not matched to a gene: 5. DNA of the CDR3: TGTGCTAGTGGTCCTGGGACAGGGGATACTGAAGCTTTCTTT. Its translation is CASGPGTGDTEAFF.